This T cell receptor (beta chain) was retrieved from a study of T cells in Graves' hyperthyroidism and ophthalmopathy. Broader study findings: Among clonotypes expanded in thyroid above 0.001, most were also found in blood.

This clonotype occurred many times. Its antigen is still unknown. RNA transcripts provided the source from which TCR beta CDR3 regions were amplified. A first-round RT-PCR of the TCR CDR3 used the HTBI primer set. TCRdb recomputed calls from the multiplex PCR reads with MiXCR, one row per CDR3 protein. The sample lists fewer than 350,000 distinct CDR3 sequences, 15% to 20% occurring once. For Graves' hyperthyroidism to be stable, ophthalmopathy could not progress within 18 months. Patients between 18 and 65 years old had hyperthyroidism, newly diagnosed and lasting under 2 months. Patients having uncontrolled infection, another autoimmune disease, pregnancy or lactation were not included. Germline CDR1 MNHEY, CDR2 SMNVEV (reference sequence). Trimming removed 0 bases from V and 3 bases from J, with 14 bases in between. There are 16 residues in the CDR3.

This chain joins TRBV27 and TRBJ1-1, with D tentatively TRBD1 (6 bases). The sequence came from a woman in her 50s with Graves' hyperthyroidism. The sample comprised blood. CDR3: CASSLSTGLGYTEAFF. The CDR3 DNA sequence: TGTGCCAGCAGTTTATCGACAGGATTAGGGTACACTGAAGCTTTCTTT.